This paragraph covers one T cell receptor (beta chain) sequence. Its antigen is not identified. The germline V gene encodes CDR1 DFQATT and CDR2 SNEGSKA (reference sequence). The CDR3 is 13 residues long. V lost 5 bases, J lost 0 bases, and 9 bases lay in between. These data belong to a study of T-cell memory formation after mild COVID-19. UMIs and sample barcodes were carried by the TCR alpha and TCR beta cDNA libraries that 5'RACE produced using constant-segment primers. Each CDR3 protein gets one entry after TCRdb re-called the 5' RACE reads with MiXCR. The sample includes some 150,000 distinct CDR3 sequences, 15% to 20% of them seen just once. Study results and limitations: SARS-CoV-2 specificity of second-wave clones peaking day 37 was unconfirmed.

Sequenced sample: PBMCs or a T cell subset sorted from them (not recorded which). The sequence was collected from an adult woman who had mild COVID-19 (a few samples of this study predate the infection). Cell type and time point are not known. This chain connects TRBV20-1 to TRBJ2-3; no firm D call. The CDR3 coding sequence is TGCAGTGCTCCGATGATAAGCACAGATACGCAGTATTTT. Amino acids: CSAPMISTDTQYF.